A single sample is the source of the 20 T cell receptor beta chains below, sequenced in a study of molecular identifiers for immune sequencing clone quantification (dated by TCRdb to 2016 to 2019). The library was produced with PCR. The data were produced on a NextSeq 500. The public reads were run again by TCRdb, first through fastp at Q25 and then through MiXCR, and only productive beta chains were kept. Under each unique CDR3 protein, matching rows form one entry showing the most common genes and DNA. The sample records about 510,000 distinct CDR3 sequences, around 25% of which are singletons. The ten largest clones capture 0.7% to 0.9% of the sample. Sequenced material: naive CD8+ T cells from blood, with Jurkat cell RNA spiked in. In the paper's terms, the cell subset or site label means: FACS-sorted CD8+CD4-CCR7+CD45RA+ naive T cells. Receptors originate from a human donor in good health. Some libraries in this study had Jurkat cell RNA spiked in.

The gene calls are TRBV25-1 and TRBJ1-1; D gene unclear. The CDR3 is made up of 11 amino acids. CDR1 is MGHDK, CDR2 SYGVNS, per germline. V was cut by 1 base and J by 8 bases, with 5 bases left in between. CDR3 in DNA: TGTGCCAGCAGTGAATGGGAGGAAGCTTTCTTT. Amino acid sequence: CASSEWEEAFF.

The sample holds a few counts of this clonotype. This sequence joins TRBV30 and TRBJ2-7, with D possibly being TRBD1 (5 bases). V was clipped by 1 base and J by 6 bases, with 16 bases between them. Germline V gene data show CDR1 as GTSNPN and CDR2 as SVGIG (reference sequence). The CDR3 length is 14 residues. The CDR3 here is CAWSAAGGRGEQYF. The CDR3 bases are TGTGCCTGGAGTGCGGCAGGTGGAAGGGGCGAGCAGTACTTC. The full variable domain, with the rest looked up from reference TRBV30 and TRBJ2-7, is SQTIHQWPATLVQPVGSPLSLECTVEGTSNPNLYWYRQAAGRGLQLLFYSVGIGQISSEVPQNLSASRPQDRQFILSSKKLLLSDSGFYLCAWSAAGGRGEQYFGPGTRLTVT.

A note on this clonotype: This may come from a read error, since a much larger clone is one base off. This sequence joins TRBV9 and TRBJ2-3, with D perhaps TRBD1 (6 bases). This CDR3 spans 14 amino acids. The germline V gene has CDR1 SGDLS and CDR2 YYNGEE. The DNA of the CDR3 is TGTACCAGCAGCGAGGGCAGGGGAGCAGATACGCAGTATTTT. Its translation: CTSSEGRGADTQYF.

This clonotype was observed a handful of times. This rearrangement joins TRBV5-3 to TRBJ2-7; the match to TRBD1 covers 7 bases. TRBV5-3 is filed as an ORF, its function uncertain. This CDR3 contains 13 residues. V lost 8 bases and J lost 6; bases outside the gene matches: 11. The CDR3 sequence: CASSGQRAPEQYF. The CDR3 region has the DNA TGTGCCAGCTCGGGACAGAGGGCGCCCGAGCAGTACTTC.

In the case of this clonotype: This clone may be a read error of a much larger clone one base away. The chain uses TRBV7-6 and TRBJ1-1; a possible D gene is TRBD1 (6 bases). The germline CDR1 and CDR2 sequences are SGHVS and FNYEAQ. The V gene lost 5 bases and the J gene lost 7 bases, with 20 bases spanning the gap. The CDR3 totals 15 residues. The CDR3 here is CASSPPRGSTDEAFF. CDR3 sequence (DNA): TGTGCCAGCAGCCCTCCCAGGGGTTCTACTGATGAAGCTTTCTTT. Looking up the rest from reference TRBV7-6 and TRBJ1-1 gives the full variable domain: GAGVSQSPRYKVTKRGQDVALRCDPISGHVSLYWYRQALGQGPEFLTYFNYEAQQDKSGLPNDRFSAERPEGSISTLTIQRTEQRDSAMYRCASSPPRGSTDEAFFGQGTRLTVV.

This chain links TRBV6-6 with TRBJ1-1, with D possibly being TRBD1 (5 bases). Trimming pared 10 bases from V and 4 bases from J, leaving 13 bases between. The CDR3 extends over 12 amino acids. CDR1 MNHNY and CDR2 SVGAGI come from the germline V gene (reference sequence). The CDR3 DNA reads TGTGCCACCGGGACTCCCGGCACTGAAGCTTTCTTT. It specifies CATGTPGTEAFF.

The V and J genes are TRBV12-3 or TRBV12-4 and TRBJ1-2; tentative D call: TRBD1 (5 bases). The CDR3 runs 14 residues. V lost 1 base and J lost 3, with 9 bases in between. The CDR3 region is CASSLGGSDYGYTF. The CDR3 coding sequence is TGTGCCAGCAGTTTAGGGGGGAGTGACTATGGCTACACCTTC.

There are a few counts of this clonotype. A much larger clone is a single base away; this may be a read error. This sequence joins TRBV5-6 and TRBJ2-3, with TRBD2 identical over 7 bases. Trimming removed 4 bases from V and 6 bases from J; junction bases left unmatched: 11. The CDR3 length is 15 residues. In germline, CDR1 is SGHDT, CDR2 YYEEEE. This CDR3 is CASSGGVPRSDTQYF. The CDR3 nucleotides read TGTGCCAGCAGCGGGGGGGTCCCCAGATCGGATACGCAGTATTTT.

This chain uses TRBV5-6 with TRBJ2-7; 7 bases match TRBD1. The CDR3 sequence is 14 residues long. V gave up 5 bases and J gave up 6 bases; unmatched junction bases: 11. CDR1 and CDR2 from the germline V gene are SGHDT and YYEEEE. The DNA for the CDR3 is TGTGCCAGCAGGGCTACCGGGACAGCTACCGAGCAGTACTTC. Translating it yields CASRATGTATEQYF.

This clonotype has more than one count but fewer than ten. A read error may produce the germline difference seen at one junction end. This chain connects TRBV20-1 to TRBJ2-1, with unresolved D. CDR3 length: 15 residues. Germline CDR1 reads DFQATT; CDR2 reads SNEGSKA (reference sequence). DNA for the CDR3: TGCAGTGCTACCGACTTGCGGAATCCCTACGATGAGCAGTTCTTC. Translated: CSATDLRNPYDEQFF.

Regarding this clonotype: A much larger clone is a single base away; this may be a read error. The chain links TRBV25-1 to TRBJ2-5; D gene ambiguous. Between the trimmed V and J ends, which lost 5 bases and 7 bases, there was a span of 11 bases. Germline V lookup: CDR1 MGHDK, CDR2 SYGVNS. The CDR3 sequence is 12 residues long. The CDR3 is CASSSGQVTQYF. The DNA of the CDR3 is TGTGCCAGCAGTTCGGGCCAGGTGACCCAGTACTTC.

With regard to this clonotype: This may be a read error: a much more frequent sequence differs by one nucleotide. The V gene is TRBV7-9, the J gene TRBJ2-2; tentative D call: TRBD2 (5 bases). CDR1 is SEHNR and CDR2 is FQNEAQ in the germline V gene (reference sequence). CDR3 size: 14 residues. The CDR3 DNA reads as TGTGCCAGCAGCTCTTCCCAGACCACCGGGGTGCTGTTTTTT. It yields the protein CASSSSQTTGVLFF.

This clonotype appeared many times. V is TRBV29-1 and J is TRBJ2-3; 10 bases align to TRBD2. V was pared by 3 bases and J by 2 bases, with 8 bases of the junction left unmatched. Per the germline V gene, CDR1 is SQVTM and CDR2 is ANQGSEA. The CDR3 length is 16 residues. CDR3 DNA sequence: TGCAGCGTTGATGGGCCTAGCGGGAGTCCCACAGATACGCAGTATTTT. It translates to CSVDGPSGSPTDTQYF.

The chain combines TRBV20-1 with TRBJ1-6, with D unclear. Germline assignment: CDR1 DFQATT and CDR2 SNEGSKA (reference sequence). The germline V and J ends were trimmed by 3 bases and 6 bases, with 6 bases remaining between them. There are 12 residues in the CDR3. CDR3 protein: CSASEGNSPLHF. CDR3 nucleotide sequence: TGCAGTGCTAGTGAGGGTAATTCACCCCTCCACTTT.

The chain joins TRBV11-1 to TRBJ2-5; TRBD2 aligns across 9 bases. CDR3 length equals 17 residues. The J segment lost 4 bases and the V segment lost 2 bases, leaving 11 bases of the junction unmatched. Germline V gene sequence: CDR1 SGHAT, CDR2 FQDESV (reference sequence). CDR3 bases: TGTGCCAGCAGCTTAATAGCGGGAGTGGAGGTTGGAGAGACCCAGTACTTC. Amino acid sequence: CASSLIAGVEVGETQYF. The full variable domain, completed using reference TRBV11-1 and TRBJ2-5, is EAEVAQSPRYKITEKSQAVAFWCDPISGHATLYWYRQILGQGPELLVQFQDESVVDDSQLPKDRFSAERLKGVDSTLKIQPAELGDSAMYLCASSLIAGVEVGETQYFGPGTRLLVL.

The CDR3: CASSLRQGSEASYEQYF. The CDR3 region has the DNA TGCGCCAGCAGCCTCCGCCAGGGGAGTGAAGCGAGCTACGAGCAGTACTTC. The rearrangement uses TRBV4-1 and TRBJ2-7, with D perhaps matching TRBD1 (6 bases). This CDR3 is built from 17 residues. Germline V lookup: CDR1 MGHRA, CDR2 YSYEKL. V was pared by 4 bases and J by 3 bases, with 22 bases between.

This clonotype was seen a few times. The CDR3 is CASSYIAGTQETQYF. The CDR3 DNA reads as TGTGCCAGCAGTTACATAGCGGGGACCCAAGAGACCCAGTACTTC. The chain carries TRBV6-5 and TRBJ2-5, with 8 bases matching TRBD2. This CDR3 region has 15 residues. The germline gives CDR1 MNHEY, CDR2 SVGAGI. V gave up 2 bases and J gave up 1 base; unmatched junction bases: 3.

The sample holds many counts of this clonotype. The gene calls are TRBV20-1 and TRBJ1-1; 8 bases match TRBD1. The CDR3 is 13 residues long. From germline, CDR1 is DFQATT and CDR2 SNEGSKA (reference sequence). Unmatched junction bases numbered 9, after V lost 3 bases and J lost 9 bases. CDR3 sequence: CSARLDRGVQAFF. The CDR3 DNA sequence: TGCAGTGCTAGGCTCGACAGGGGCGTCCAAGCTTTCTTT.

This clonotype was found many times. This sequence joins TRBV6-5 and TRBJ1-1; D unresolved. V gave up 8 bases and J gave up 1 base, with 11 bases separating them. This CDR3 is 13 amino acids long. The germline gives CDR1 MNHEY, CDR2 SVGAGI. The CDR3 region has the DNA TGTGCCAGCGGGCCCCCTTCGAACACTGAAGCTTTCTTT. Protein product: CASGPPSNTEAFF.

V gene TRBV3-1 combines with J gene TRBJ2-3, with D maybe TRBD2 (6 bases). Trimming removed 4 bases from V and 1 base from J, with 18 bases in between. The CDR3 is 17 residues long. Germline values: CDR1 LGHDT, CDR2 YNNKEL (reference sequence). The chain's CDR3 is CASSPRLVVAGTDTQYF. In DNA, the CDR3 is TGTGCCAGCAGCCCCCGACTTGTGGTAGCGGGCACAGATACGCAGTATTTT.